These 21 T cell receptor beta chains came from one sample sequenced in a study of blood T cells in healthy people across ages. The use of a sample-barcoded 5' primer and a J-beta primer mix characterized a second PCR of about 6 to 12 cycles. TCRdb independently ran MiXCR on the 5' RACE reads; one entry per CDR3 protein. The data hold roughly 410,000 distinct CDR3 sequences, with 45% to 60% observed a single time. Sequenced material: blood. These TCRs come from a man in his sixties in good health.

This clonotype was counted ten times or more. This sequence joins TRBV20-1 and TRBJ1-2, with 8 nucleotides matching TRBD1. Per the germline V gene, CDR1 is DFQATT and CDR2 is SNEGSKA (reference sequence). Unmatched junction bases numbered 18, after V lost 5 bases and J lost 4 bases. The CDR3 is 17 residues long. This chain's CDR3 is CSARYGTGGSFGYGYTF. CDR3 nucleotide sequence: TGCAGTGCTCGATACGGGACAGGAGGCAGTTTTGGCTATGGCTACACCTTC.

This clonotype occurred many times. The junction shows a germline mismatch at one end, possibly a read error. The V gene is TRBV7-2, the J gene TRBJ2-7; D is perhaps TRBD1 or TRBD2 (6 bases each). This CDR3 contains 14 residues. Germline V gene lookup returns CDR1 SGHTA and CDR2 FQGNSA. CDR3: CASSLGGTSYEQYF. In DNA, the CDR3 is TGTGCCAGCAGTTTAGGGGGGACCTCCTACGAGCAGTACTTC.

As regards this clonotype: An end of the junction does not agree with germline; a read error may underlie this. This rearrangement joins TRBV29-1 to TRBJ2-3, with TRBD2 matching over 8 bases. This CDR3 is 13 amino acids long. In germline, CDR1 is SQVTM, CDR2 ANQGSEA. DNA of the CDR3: TGCAGCGCTGAAAGGACTAGCAGAGATACGCAGTATTTT. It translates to CSAERTSRDTQYF.

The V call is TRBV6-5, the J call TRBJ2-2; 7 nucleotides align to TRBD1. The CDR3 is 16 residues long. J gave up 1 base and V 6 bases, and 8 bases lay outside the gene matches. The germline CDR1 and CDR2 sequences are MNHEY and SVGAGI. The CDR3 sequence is CASSRGTEQNTGELFF. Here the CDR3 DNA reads TGTGCCAGCAGCCGAGGGACAGAACAGAACACCGGGGAGCTGTTTTTT.

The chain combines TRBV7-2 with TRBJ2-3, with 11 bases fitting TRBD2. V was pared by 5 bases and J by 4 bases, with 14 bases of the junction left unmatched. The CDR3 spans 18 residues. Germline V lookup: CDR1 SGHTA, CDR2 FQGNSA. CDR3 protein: CASSVRRLAGPSADTQYF. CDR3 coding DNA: TGTGCCAGCAGCGTGAGACGACTAGCGGGGCCTAGCGCAGATACGCAGTATTTT.

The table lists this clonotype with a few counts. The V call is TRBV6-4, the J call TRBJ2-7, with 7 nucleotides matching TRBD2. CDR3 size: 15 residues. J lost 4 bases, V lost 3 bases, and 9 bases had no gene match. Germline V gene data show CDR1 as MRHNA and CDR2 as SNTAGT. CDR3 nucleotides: TGTGCCAGCAGTGAGGGCGCGGGAGCCGGATACGAGCAGTACTTC. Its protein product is CASSEGAGAGYEQYF.

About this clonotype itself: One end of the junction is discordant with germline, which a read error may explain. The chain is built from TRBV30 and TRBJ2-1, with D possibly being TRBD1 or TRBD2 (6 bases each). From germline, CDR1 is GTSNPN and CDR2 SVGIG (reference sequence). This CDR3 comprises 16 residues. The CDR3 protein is CARSKRDTGGYNEQFF. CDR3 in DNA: TGTGCCAGGAGTAAAAGGGACACCGGAGGGTACAATGAGCAGTTCTTC.

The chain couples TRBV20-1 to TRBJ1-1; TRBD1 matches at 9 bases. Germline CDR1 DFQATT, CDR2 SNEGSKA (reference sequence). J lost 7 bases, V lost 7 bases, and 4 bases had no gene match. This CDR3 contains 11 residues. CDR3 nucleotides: TGCAGTGGGGGACAGGGTGGTGAAGCTTTCTTT. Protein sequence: CSGGQGGEAFF.

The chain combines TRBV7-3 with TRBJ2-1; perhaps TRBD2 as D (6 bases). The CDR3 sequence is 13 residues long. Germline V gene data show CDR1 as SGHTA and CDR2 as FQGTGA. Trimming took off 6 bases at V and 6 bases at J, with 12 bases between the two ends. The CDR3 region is CASSLGTVNEQFF. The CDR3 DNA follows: TGTGCCAGCAGTTTAGGGACTGTCAATGAGCAGTTCTTC.

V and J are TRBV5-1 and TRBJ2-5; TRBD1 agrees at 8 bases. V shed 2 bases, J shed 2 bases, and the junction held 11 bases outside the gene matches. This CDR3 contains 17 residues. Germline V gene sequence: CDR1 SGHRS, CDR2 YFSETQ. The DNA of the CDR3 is TGCGCCAGCAGCTTCGGTACCCTAACAGGGGGACAAGAGACCCAGTACTTC. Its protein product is CASSFGTLTGGQETQYF.

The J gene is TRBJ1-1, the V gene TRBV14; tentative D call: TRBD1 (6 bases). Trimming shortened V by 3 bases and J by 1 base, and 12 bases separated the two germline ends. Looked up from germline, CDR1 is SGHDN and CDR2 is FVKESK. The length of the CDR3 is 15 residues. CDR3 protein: CASSQSGGANTEAFF. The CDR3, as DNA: TGTGCCAGCAGCCAGTCGGGGGGGGCGAACACTGAAGCTTTCTTT.

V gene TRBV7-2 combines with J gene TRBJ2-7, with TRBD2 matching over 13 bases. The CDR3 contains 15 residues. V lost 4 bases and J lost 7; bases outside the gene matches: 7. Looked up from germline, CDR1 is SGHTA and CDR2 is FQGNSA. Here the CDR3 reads CASSSGLAGVGEQYF. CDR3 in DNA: TGTGCCAGCAGCTCCGGACTAGCGGGAGTGGGGGAGCAGTACTTC.

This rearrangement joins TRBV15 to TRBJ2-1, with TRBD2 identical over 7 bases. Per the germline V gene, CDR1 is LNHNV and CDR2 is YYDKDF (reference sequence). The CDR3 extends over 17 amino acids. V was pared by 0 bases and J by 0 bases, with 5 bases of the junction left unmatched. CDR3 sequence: CATSRERPGGSYNEQFF. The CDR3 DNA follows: TGTGCCACCAGCAGAGAGCGACCGGGAGGCTCCTACAATGAGCAGTTCTTC.

Written as DNA, the CDR3 is TGTGCCAGCAGAATGGGACTAGCGGGATCTGAGCAGTTCTTC. Its translation: CASRMGLAGSEQFF. The chain uses TRBV5-6 and TRBJ2-1, with 13 bases lining up with TRBD2. Germline V gives CDR1 SGHDT, CDR2 YYEEEE. There are 14 residues in the CDR3. V dropped 5 bases and J dropped 9; count of bases not matched to a gene: 5. Using reference TRBV5-6 and TRBJ2-1 for the parts outside the CDR3, the full variable domain is DAGVTQSPTHLIKTRGQQVTLRCSPKSGHDTVSWYQQALGQGPQFIFQYYEEEERQRGNFPDRFSGHQFPNYSSELNVNALLLGDSALYLCASRMGLAGSEQFFGPGTRLTVL.

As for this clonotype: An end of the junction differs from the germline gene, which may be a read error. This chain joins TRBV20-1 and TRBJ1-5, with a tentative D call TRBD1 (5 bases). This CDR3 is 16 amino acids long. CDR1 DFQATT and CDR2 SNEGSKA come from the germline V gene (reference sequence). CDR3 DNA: TGCAGTGCCAGAGGGGAGGCGGCCTATAGCAATCAGCCCCAGCATTTT. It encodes CSARGEAAYSNQPQHF.

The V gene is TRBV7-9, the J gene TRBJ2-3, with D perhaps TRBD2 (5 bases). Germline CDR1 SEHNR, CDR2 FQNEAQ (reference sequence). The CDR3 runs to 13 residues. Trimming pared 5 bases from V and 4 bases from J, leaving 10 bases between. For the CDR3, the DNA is TGTGCCAGCAGCCCGTTGGACTCAGATACGCAGTATTTT. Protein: CASSPLDSDTQYF.

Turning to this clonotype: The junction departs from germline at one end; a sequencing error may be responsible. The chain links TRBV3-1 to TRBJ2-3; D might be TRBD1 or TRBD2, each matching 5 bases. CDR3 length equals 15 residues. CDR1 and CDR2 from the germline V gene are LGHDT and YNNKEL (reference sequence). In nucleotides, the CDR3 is TGTGCCTGCAGCCAAGTGTCGGGACGCACAGATACGCAGTATTTT. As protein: CACSQVSGRTDTQYF.

CDR3 bases: TGTGCCAGCTCACAGGGACTACCGCGGGTAGAAGAGCAGTTCTTC. Protein sequence: CASSQGLPRVEEQFF. The genes are TRBV18 and TRBJ2-1; 7 nucleotides agree with TRBD2. J lost 10 bases, V lost 4 bases, and 13 bases had no gene match. CDR1 and CDR2 from the germline V gene are KGHSH and LQKENI. CDR3 length: 15 residues.

The CDR3: CASSSDGLYPLHF. CDR3 bases: TGTGCCAGCAGCTCCGACGGTTTATATCCCCTCCACTTT. The rearrangement uses TRBV7-2 and TRBJ1-6; the D is unclear. From germline, CDR1 is SGHTA and CDR2 FQGNSA. V was cut by 4 bases and J by 13 bases, with 14 bases left in between. This CDR3 region has 13 residues.

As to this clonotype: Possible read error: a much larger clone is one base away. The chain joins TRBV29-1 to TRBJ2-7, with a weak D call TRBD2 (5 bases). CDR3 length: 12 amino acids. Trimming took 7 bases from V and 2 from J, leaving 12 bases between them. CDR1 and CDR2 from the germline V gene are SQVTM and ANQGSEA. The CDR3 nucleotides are TGCAGCGCTCGAACGGGGACCTACGAGCAGTACTTC. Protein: CSARTGTYEQYF.

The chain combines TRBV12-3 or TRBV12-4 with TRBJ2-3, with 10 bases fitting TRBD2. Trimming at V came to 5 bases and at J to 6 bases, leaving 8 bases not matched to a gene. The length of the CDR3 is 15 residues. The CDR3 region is CASSGSGRAVDTQYF. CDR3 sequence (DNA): TGTGCCAGCAGTGGGAGCGGGAGGGCCGTGGATACGCAGTATTTT.